This T cell receptor beta chain was sequenced during a study of STAT5B mutations in CD4+ large granular lymphocyte leukemia. The CDR3 has 15 amino acids. CDR1 is MNHEY, CDR2 SMNVEV, per germline (reference sequence). V was clipped by 5 bases and J by 6 bases, with 17 bases between them. Points from the study as a whole: Top patient clones used TRBV06 genes more often: 8/27 versus 2/35 in controls. Less than 30% of private leukemic clonotypes occurred rarely in other patients' non-leukemic repertoires.

Comment on this clone: What it binds is not known.

The table came from immunoSEQ multiplex PCR; TCRdb's copy has only in-frame clones and leaves some out. The sample carries tens of thousands of clones, 81% recorded once. The chain joins TRBV27 to TRBJ1-5; D is perhaps TRBD1 (5 bases). The sequence came from a human donor in good health. Material for sequencing was CD4+ T cells from blood buffy coats. DNA of the CDR3: TGTGCCAGCAGTCCCGTCGGGACCCCAGGTCAGCCCCAGCATTTT. This translates into CASSPVGTPGQPQHF.